This entry features one T cell receptor beta chain sequence. This clonotype was seen a handful of times. This receptor's antigen is unknown. The input lacks base qualities; no much larger clone sits a single base away. Preparation of the library involved PCR. This sample was sequenced with an Illumina HiSeq 2500. TCR libraries were prepared with molecular barcoding, using unique molecular identifiers to normalize TCRbeta repertoire quantification. TCRdb cleaned the public reads at Q25 with fastp, built clones with MiXCR and kept in-frame beta chains. Identical CDR3 protein sequences are pooled into one entry, listed with their most common genes and DNA. The sample records a few hundred thousand distinct CDR3 sequences, around 13% of which are singletons. The ten most abundant clones make up 2% to 2.5% of the sample. From cysteine to phenylalanine, the CDR3 is 15 amino acids long. Kept here is only the CDR3 DNA, which spans 45 bases and is read in frame from base 1. CDR1 and CDR2 are drawn from the germline V gene: SGHTA, FQGNSA. V has 5 bases trimmed and J has 3 bases trimmed; junction bases matching no gene number 6.

This specimen's treatment or condition label, interpreted: allogeneic hematopoietic cell transplantation with graft depleted of TCRalphabeta T cells and CD19 B cells. TCRalphabeta/CD19-depleted allogeneic hematopoietic cell grafts were given to the transplant recipients, all of whom were children. These data are taken from a study of T-cell reconstitution after alpha-beta-depleted transplantation in children (TCRdb year 2016). Regarding the study in general: Using TCR repertoire profiling, the study followed T-cell immune reconstitution in a quantitative way in children after TCRalphabeta/CD19-depleted allogeneic hematopoietic cell transplantation. The study at large found these results: In some patients, the high TCRbeta diversity seen at day 60 was put down to recipient T cells and intrathymic progenitors that had survived conditioning. Hyperexpanded clone frequencies declined over subsequent months; after one year, T-cell counts and TCRbeta diversity were mostly attributed to newly produced T cells. About two months after transplant, the apparently early recovery of alphabetaT-cell counts reportedly depended on just several hundred clones that had expanded rapidly and came from non-depleted graft cells.

The sequence derives from a male patient between 10 and 17 years old who had a stem cell transplant for acute myeloid leukemia, so the T cells may come from the graft donor. The sample in question was PBMCs, mostly from graft donor cells, obtained 360 days after TCRalphabeta/CD19-depleted stem cell transplant. Recombination joined TRBV7-2 with TRBJ1-4, with 7 junctional bases fitting TRBD1. The DNA reads as follows: TGTGCCAGCAGCCTCGGACAGGTTCCTAATGAAAAACTGTTTTTT. Translated, this is CASSLGQVPNEKLFF.